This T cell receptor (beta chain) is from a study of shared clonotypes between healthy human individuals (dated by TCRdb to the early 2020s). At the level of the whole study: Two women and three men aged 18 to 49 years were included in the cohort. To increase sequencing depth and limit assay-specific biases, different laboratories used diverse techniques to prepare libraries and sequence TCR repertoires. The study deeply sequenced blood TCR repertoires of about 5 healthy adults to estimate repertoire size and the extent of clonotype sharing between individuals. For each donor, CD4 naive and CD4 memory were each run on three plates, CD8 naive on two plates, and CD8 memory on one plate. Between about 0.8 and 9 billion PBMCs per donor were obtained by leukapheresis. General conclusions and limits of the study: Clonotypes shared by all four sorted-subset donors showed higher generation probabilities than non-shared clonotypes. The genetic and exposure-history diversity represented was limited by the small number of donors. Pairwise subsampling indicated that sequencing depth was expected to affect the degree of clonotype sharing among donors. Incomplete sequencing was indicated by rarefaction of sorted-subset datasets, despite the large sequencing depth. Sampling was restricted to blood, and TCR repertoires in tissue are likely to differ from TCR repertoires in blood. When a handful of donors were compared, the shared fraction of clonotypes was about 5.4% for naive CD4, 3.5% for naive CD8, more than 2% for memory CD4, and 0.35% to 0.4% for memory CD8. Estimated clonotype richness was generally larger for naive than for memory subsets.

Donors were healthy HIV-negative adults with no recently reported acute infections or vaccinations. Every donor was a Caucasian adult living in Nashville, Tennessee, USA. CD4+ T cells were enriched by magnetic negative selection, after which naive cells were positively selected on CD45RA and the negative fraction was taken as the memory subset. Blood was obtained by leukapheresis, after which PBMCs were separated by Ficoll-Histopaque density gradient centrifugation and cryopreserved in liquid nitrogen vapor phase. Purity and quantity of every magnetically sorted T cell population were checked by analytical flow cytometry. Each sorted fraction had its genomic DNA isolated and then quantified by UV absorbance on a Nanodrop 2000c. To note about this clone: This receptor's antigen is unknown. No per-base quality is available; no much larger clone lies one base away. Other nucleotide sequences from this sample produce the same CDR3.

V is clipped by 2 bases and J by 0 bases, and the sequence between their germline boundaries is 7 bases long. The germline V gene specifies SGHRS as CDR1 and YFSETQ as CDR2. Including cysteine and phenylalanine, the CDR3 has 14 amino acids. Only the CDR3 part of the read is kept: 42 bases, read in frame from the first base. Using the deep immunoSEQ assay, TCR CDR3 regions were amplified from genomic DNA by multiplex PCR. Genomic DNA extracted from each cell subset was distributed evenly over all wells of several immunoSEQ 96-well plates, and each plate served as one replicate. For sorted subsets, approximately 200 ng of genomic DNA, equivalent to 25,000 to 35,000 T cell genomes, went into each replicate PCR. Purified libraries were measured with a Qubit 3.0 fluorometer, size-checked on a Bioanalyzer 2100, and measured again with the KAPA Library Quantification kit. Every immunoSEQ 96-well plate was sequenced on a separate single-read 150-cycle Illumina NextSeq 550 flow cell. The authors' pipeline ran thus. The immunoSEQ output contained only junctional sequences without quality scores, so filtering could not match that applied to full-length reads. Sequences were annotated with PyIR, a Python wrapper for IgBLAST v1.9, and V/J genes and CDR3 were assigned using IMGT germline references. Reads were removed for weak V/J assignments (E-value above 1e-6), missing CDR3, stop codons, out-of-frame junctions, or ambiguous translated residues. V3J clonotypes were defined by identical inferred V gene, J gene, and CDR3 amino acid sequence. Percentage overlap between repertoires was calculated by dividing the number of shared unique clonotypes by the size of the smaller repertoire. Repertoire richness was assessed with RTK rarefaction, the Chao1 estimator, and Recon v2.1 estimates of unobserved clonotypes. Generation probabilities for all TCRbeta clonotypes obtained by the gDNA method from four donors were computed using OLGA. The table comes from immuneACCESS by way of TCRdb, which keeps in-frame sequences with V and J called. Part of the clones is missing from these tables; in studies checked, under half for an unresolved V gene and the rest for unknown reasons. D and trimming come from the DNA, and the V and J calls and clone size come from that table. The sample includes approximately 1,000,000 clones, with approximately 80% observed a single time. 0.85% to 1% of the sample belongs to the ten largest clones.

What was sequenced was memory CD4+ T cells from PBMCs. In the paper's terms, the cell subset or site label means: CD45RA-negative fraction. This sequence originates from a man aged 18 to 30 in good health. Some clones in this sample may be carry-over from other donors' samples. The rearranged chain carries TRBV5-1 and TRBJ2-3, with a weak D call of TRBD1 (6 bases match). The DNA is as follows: TGCGCCAGCAGCTTAGGACAGAGCACAGATACGCAGTATTTT. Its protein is CASSLGQSTDTQYF.